This T cell receptor beta chain came from a study of shared clonotypes between healthy human individuals. Whole-study context: Used for every donor were three CD4 naive, three CD4 memory, two CD8 naive and one CD8 memory plate.

In its sample, this clone was seen a few times. The target antigen is unknown. The sample has other DNA sequences that encode this CDR3 too. Study-wide results and limits: Non-shared clonotypes had lower generation probabilities than clonotypes shared by all four sorted-subset donors.

The test was conducted at deep level. Assay: immunoSEQ multiplex PCR; the TCRdb copy retains only in-frame clones and omits some. The table has about 1 million clones, around three quarters seen once; the top ten hold approximately 0.52%. The source of this sequence is a man aged 18 to 29 in good health. Some clones in this sample may be carry-over from other donors' samples. Source material: memory CD4+ T cells from PBMCs. The subset: CD45RA-negative fraction.

CDR3 DNA sequence: TGCGCCAGCAGTGCCGGCGGATCCTACGAGCAGTACTTC. Its translation: CASSAGGSYEQYF. The V and J genes are TRBV10-1 and TRBJ2-7; the D is unclear. Germline V lookup: CDR1 WNHNN, CDR2 SYGVQD (reference sequence). V dropped 4 bases and J dropped 1 base, with 8 bases sitting between them. This CDR3 region has 13 residues.